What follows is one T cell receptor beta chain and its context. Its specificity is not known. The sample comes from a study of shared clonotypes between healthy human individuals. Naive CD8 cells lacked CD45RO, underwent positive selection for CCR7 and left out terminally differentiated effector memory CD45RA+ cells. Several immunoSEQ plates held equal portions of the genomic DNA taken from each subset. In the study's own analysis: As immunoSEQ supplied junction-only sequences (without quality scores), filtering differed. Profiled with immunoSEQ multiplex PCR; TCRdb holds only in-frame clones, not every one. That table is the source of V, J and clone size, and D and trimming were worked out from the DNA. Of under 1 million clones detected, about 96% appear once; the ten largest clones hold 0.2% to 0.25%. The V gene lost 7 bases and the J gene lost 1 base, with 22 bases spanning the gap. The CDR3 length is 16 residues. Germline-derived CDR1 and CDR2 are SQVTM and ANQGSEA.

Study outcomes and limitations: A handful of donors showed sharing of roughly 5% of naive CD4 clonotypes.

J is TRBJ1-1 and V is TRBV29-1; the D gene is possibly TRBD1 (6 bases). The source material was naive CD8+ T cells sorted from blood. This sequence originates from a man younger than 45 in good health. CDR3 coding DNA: TGCAGCGCCGATGGACAGCCGTACCGGGAGAACACTGAAGCTTTCTTT. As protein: CSADGQPYRENTEAFF.